One sample yielded the 5 T cell receptor beta chains listed below, sequenced in a study of cytomegalovirus exposure and HLA in healthy donors. Sequencing was performed with immunoSEQ multiplex PCR; in TCRdb, only in-frame clones are kept and a portion is missing. Of roughly 60,000 clones in the sample, 90% to 97% are singletons; the top ten hold approximately 1%. The sequencing sample was made of PBMCs. The receptors come from a man aged 18 to 30 in good health and CMV-seronegative.

The V and J genes are TRBV6-5 and TRBJ2-1, with D maybe TRBD2 (6 bases). The CDR3 is 16 amino acids. Looked up from germline, CDR1 is MNHEY and CDR2 is SVGAGI. Trimming shortened V by 0 bases and J by 3 bases, and 12 bases separated the two germline ends. The CDR3 here is CASSYSGGSVYNEQFF. The CDR3 nucleotides are TGTGCCAGCAGTTACTCGGGGGGATCGGTCTACAATGAGCAGTTCTTC.

This chain uses TRBV5-8 with TRBJ2-7; 10 nucleotides align to TRBD1. Looked up from germline, CDR1 is SGHTS and CDR2 is YDEGEE. Losses at the gene ends were 0 bases for V and 4 bases for J; bases not matched to a gene: 1. The CDR3 extends over 14 amino acids. In DNA, the CDR3 is TGTGCCAGCAGCTTGGGGGACAGGGGTTACGAGCAGTACTTC. This encodes CASSLGDRGYEQYF.

The J gene is TRBJ2-3, the V gene TRBV28, with no clear D. Germline CDR1 reads MDHEN; CDR2 reads SYDVKM. There are 12 residues in the CDR3. Between the trimmed V and J ends, which lost 7 bases and 9 bases, there was a span of 14 bases. The CDR3 DNA is TGTGCCAGCACCTCAGGCATCCGAACGCAGTATTTT. The encoded protein is CASTSGIRTQYF.

The rearrangement joins TRBV19 to TRBJ1-5; no clear D gene. Germline V gene data show CDR1 as LNHDA and CDR2 as SQIVND (reference sequence). Trimming cost V 7 bases and J 3 bases, with 16 bases left between them. This CDR3 has 15 residues. The CDR3 nucleotides are TGTGCCAGTAAGGAGTCGAGGGCTCTCAATCAGCCCCAGCATTTT. Translating it yields CASKESRALNQPQHF.

The chain combines TRBV2 with TRBJ1-4; the match to TRBD1 covers 8 bases. This CDR3 spans 14 amino acids. The J segment lost 8 bases and the V segment lost 9 bases, leaving 11 bases of the junction unmatched. CDR1 SNHLY and CDR2 FYNNEI come from the germline V gene. The CDR3 sequence is CASSFLDREEKLFF. The CDR3 region has the DNA TGTGCCAGTAGCTTTTTGGACAGGGAAGAAAAACTGTTTTTT.